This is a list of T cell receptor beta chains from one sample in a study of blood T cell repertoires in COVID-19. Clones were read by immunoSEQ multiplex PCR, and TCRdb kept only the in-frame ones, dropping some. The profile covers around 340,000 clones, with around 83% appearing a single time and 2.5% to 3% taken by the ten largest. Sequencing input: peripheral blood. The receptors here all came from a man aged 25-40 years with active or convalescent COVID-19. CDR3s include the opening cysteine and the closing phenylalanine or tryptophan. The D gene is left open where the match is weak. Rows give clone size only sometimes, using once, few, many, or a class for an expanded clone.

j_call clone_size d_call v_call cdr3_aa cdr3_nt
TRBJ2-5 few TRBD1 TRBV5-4 CASSLGQGKVETQYF TGTGCCAGCAGCTTGGGACAGGGGAAAGTAGAGACCCAGTACTTC
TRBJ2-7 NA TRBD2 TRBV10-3 CAIGGDPYEQYF TGTGCCATCGGGGGGGACCCCTACGAGCAGTACTTC
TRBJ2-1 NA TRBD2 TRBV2 CASRGGLDSYNEQFF TGTGCCAGCAGAGGGGGACTAGATTCCTACAATGAGCAGTTCTTC
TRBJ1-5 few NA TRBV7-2 CASSFVGGDEHF TGTGCCAGCAGCTTCGTTGGGGGGGACGAGCATTTT
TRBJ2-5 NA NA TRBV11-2 CASSLRLSVETQYF TGTGCCAGCAGCCTTAGACTGTCGGTGGAGACCCAGTACTTC
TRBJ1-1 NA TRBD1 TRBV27 CASSPITGAGTEAFF TGTGCCAGCAGTCCTATAACAGGGGCAGGGACTGAAGCTTTCTTT
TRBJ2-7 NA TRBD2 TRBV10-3 CAISESMVAGGPSYEQYF TGTGCCATCAGTGAGTCGATGGTAGCGGGAGGGCCCTCCTACGAGCAGTACTTC
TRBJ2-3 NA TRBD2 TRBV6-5 CASSPTSGRYTQYF TGTGCCAGCAGCCCGACTAGCGGGAGGTATACGCAGTATTTT
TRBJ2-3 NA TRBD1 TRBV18 CASSPFGQADTQYF TGTGCCAGCTCACCGTTTGGACAGGCAGATACGCAGTATTTT
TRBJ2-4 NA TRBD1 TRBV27 CASSPLGTGVVNIQYF TGTGCCAGCAGCCCTCTCGGGACAGGGGTGGTAAACATTCAGTACTTC
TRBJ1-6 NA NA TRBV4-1 CASSQERVSPLHF TGCGCCAGCAGCCAAGAGAGGGTTTCACCCCTCCACTTT
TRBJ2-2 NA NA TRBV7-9 CASSPQRWDTGELFF TGTGCCAGCAGCCCCCAGCGGTGGGACACCGGGGAGCTGTTTTTT
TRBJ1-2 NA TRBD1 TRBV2 CASTLLKKGTGGNYGYTF TGTGCCAGCACTCTCCTCAAGAAGGGGACAGGGGGAAACTATGGCTACACCTTC
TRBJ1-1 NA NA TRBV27 CASSLSSRQEAFF TGTGCCAGCAGTTTATCCTCCAGACAGGAGGCTTTCTTT
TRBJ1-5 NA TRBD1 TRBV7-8 CASSADRGGNQPQHF TGTGCCAGCAGCGCGGACAGGGGTGGCAATCAGCCCCAGCATTTT
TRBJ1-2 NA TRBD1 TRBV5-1 CASSLNPTITGEYGYTF TGCGCCAGCAGCTTGAATCCAACCATAACAGGGGAATATGGCTACACCTTC
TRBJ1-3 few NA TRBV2 CASSFLRELGGASGNTIYF TGTGCCAGTTCCTTTCTCCGGGAACTCGGAGGGGCCTCTGGAAACACCATATATTTT
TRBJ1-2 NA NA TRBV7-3 CASSLPGQVHGYTF TGTGCCAGCAGCTTACCAGGGCAGGTTCATGGCTACACCTTC
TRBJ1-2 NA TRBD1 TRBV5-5 CASSLPRGSANYGYTF TGTGCCAGCAGCTTGCCCAGGGGGAGTGCTAACTATGGCTACACCTTC
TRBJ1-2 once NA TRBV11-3 CASSLVWPNGNNYGYTF TGTGCCAGCAGCTTAGTCTGGCCAAATGGTAATAACTATGGCTACACCTTC
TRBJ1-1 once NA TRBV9 CASSNQGEIPTEAFF TGTGCCAGCAGCAACCAGGGTGAGATCCCCACTGAAGCTTTCTTT
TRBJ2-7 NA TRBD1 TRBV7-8 CASSIRTGPEQYF TGTGCCAGCAGCATTCGGACAGGCCCCGAGCAGTACTTC
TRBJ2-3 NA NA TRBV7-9 CASATGLRNTDTQYF TGTGCCAGCGCTACGGGACTGAGAAACACAGATACGCAGTATTTT
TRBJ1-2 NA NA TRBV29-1 CSVEATGFSGYTF TGCAGCGTTGAAGCGACTGGATTCAGTGGCTACACCTTC
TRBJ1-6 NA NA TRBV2 CASSVTGNSPLHF TGTGCCAGCAGTGTCACAGGTAATTCACCCCTCCACTTT
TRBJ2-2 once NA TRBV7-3 CASSLGGITGELFF TGTGCCAGCAGCTTAGGCGGAATCACCGGGGAGCTGTTTTTT
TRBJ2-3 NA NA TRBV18 CASSPAGRTDTQYF TGTGCCAGCTCACCGGCAGGGAGGACAGATACGCAGTATTTT
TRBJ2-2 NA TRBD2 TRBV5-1 CASSLGTSGTGELFF TGCGCCAGCAGCTTGGGGACTAGCGGCACCGGGGAGCTGTTTTTT
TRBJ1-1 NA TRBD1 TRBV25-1 CASSDSLGQGKAFF TGTGCCAGCAGTGACTCGCTGGGACAGGGAAAAGCTTTCTTT
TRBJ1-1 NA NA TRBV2 CASSGYRREAEAFF TGTGCCAGCAGTGGATACAGACGGGAAGCTGAAGCTTTCTTT
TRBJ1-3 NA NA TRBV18 CASSPDRTGNTIYF TGTGCCAGCTCACCAGACAGGACTGGAAACACCATATATTTT
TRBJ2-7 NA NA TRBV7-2 CASSFGGPSSYEQYF TGTGCCAGCAGCTTCGGGGGTCCCAGCTCCTACGAGCAGTACTTC
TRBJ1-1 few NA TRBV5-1 CASSTDPTALNTEAFF TGCGCCAGCAGCACCGACCCGACAGCCTTGAACACTGAAGCTTTCTTT
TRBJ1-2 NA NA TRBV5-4 CASSDTGRAYGYTF TGTGCCAGCAGCGATACAGGGCGGGCCTATGGCTACACCTTC
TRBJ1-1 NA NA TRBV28 CASSPYGSLTEAFF TGTGCCAGCAGCCCGTACGGGTCTCTCACTGAAGCTTTCTTT
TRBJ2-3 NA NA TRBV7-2 CASSRWGPGGSQYF TGTGCCAGCAGCCGTTGGGGGCCGGGGGGTTCGCAGTATTTT
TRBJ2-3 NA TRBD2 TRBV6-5 CASSYSRGGSTDTQYF TGTGCCAGCAGTTACTCGCGGGGGGGAAGCACAGATACGCAGTATTTT
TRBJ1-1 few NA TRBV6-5 CASILNRHINTEAFF TGTGCCAGCATCCTTAACAGACACATTAACACTGAAGCTTTCTTT
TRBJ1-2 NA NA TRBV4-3 CASSQDARGGYGYTF TGCGCCAGCAGCCAAGATGCCAGGGGTGGGTATGGCTACACCTTC
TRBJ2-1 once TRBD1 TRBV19 CASSTRTGSYNEQFF TGTGCCAGTAGTACCCGGACAGGTTCCTACAATGAGCAGTTCTTC
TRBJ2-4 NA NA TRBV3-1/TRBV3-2 CASSQVRGSGIGAKNIQYF TGTGCCAGCAGCCAAGTTCGGGGTTCGGGAATCGGGGCCAAAAACATTCAGTACTTC
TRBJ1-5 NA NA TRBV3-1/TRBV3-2 CASRRKTGFQPQHF TGTGCCAGCAGACGGAAGACGGGTTTTCAGCCCCAGCATTTT
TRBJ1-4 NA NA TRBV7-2 CASSLGSGWNEKLFF TGTGCCAGCAGCTTAGGTTCAGGGTGGAATGAAAAACTGTTTTTT
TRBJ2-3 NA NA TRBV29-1 CSVDRSGVFTDTQYF TGCAGCGTTGATCGGTCAGGGGTTTTCACAGATACGCAGTATTTT
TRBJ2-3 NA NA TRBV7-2 CASSLVSGVQDTQYF TGTGCCAGCAGCTTAGTTTCCGGGGTACAAGATACGCAGTATTTT
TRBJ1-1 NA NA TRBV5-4 CASSLQGRERGAFF TGTGCCAGCAGCTTGCAGGGGAGGGAAAGGGGGGCTTTCTTT
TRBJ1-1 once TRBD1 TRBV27 CASRLDREAFF TGTGCCAGCAGATTGGACAGGGAAGCTTTCTTT
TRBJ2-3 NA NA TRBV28 CASSPSGSTDTQYF TGTGCCAGCAGTCCGAGCGGGAGCACAGATACGCAGTATTTT